A selection of T cell receptor beta chains follows, all from one sample in a study of shared clonotypes between healthy human individuals. The data were produced by immunoSEQ multiplex PCR, yet TCRdb's version contains in-frame clones alone and is incomplete. The sample has roughly 2 million clones; 95% are singletons. Sample: naive CD4+ T cells sorted from blood. These receptors originate from a man younger than 35 in good health. The CDR3 runs from the conserved cysteine through the conserved F or W. Each record gives: J gene, clone size, D gene, V gene, CDR3 DNA, CDR3 protein. A D gene is named only where the DNA matches it firmly. Not every row has a clone size; where given, it reads once, few, many or a size class.

J: TRBJ2-5
size: .
D: .
V: TRBV2
DNA: TGTGCCAGCAACGTCTTAGGTGGAATACAAGAGACCCAGTACTTC
CDR3: CASNVLGGIQETQYF

J: TRBJ1-6
size: .
D: TRBD1
V: TRBV7-8
DNA: TGTGCCAGCAGCCCTGAGGGGGCGGATAATTCACCCCTCCACTTT
CDR3: CASSPEGADNSPLHF

J: TRBJ2-7
size: .
D: .
V: TRBV6-6
DNA: TGTGCCAGCAGGAAGAGAGAGGGCGCCTACGAGCAGTACTTC
CDR3: CASRKREGAYEQYF

J: TRBJ1-5
size: once
D: TRBD1
V: TRBV10-3
DNA: TGTGCCATCAGTGGGACAGGGGGCATTTGGGAGCCCCAGCATTTT
CDR3: CAISGTGGIWEPQHF

J: TRBJ1-2
size: .
D: .
V: TRBV7-9
DNA: TGTGCCAGCAGCGCAGACAGCTACTATGGCTACACCTTC
CDR3: CASSADSYYGYTF

J: TRBJ1-6
size: .
D: .
V: TRBV28
DNA: TGTGCCAGCAGTCCAGACTCCTATAATTCACCCCTCCACTTT
CDR3: CASSPDSYNSPLHF

J: TRBJ1-1
size: .
D: .
V: TRBV6-1
DNA: TGTGCCAGCAGTTTAATGACGGGGATGAACACTGAAGCTTTCTTT
CDR3: CASSLMTGMNTEAFF

J: TRBJ2-7
size: .
D: .
V: TRBV13
DNA: TGTGCCAGCAGCCTAAGGCCCGACACCTACGAGCAGTACTTC
CDR3: CASSLRPDTYEQYF

J: TRBJ2-2
size: .
D: TRBD2
V: TRBV30
DNA: TGTGCCCGAAGACCGGGGGGAGGGGCTGCGAACACCGGGGAGCTGTTTTTT
CDR3: CARRPGGGAANTGELFF

J: TRBJ1-3
size: .
D: TRBD1
V: TRBV2
DNA: TGTGCCAGCAGCGACGGACAGGGGGCAATTGGAAACACCATATATTTT
CDR3: CASSDGQGAIGNTIYF

J: TRBJ1-3
size: .
D: TRBD1
V: TRBV5-1
DNA: TGCGCCAGCAGCTTGTTACAGGGGGCAACTGGAAACACCATATATTTT
CDR3: CASSLLQGATGNTIYF

J: TRBJ2-6
size: .
D: .
V: TRBV5-1
DNA: TGCGCCAGCAGCCCCGGGGTCCTTTCCTCTAGCTCTGGGGCCAACGTCCTGACTTTC
CDR3: CASSPGVLSSSSGANVLTF

J: TRBJ2-7
size: .
D: .
V: TRBV10-1
DNA: TGCGCCAGCAGTGATCCAGGGCACCACGAGCAGTACTTC
CDR3: CASSDPGHHEQYF

J: TRBJ1-2
size: .
D: TRBD1
V: TRBV25-1
DNA: TGTGCCAGCAGTGAGATGGGGACAGGCGGTGGCTACACCTTC
CDR3: CASSEMGTGGGYTF

J: TRBJ1-4
size: once
D: .
V: TRBV6-6
DNA: TGTGCCAGCCGTCGGGAGAAAAATGAAAAACTGTTTTTT
CDR3: CASRREKNEKLFF

J: TRBJ2-3
size: .
D: .
V: TRBV25-1
DNA: TGTGCCAGGAGCCCCCCACATTTCACAGATACGCAGTATTTT
CDR3: CARSPPHFTDTQYF